These 25 T cell receptor beta chains were all obtained from the same sample, sequenced in a study of cytomegalovirus exposure and HLA in healthy donors. PCR used 60 Vbeta primers and 13 Jbeta primers. Some clones are missing from TCRdb's copy, which holds only in-frame ones; the method was immunoSEQ multiplex PCR. Among 140,000 to 150,000 clones listed, roughly 9.7% were seen once. The sequenced sample consisted of PBMCs. These receptors originate from a middle-aged man in good health and CMV-seronegative.

This sequence joins TRBV27 and TRBJ2-1, with D possibly being TRBD2 (6 bases). Germline V gene sequence: CDR1 MNHEY, CDR2 SMNVEV (reference sequence). The CDR3 covers 16 residues. Between the trimmed V and J ends, which lost 8 bases and 7 bases, there was a span of 24 bases. CDR3 sequence reads: CASWSLARGAGNEQFF. The DNA of the CDR3 is TGTGCCAGCTGGTCCCTAGCGAGGGGCGCGGGTAATGAGCAGTTCTTC.

In this sample, this clone turned up a few times. The rearrangement joins TRBV7-3 to TRBJ2-1; 10 bases map to TRBD1. The CDR3 sequence is 14 residues long. The junction had 6 bases not matched to a gene; V was cut back by 3 bases and J by 10 bases. CDR1 is SGHTA and CDR2 is FQGTGA in the germline V gene. The CDR3 protein is CASSLDRGLREQFF. DNA of the CDR3: TGTGCCAGCAGCTTGGACAGGGGGTTGCGGGAGCAGTTCTTC.

This clone was found a few times. This chain uses TRBV30 with TRBJ1-2, with D unresolved. V gave up 5 bases and J gave up 4 bases, with 8 bases separating them. CDR3 length equals 11 residues. Germline lookup yields CDR1 GTSNPN and CDR2 SVGIG (reference sequence). CDR3 nucleotide sequence: TGTGCCTGGGCAGGCGTCTATGGCTACACCTTC. Translating gives CAWAGVYGYTF.

This clone was seen a few times. This chain links TRBV30 with TRBJ2-7; tentative D call: TRBD1 (6 bases). Germline V gives CDR1 GTSNPN, CDR2 SVGIG (reference sequence). The CDR3 covers 11 residues. V was pared by 4 bases and J by 9 bases, with 13 bases between. CDR3 sequence: CAWMRGKGQYF. CDR3 DNA sequence: TGTGCCTGGATGAGGGGGAAAGGGCAGTACTTC.

In this sample, this clone turned up a few times. This chain links TRBV5-1 with TRBJ2-3; 15 bases match TRBD2. The CDR3 covers 17 residues. Germline-derived CDR1 and CDR2 are SGHRS and YFSETQ. V was pared by 7 bases and J by 1 base, with 7 bases of the junction left unmatched. CDR3 in amino acids: CASAGLAGGAGTDTQYF. Written as DNA, the CDR3 is TGCGCCAGCGCGGGACTAGCGGGAGGAGCTGGCACAGATACGCAGTATTTT.

The chain is built from TRBV6-1 and TRBJ1-4; 7 nucleotides agree with TRBD1. With V trimmed by 3 bases and J by 0 bases, 10 bases remained unmatched. Per the germline V gene, CDR1 is MNHNS and CDR2 is SASEGT. The CDR3 is made up of 18 amino acids. The CDR3 DNA sequence: TGTGCCAGCAGTGATGTGACAGGGACAATTGCAACTAATGAAAAACTGTTTTTT. Translating gives CASSDVTGTIATNEKLFF.

The V and J genes are TRBV19 and TRBJ1-1; D not resolved. The CDR3 extends over 12 amino acids. Germline V gene lookup returns CDR1 LNHDA and CDR2 SQIVND (reference sequence). V was cut by 6 bases and J by 5 bases, with 10 bases left in between. The CDR3 bases are TGTGCCAGTAGCAGGTCGGTGACTGAAGCTTTCTTT. This translates into CASSRSVTEAFF.

This clone showed up just a few times. The V and J genes are TRBV6-5 and TRBJ1-1, with TRBD1 identical over 7 bases. Unmatched junction bases numbered 1, after V lost 0 bases and J lost 3 bases. The germline V gene encodes CDR1 MNHEY and CDR2 SVGAGI. There are 14 residues in the CDR3. Written as DNA, the CDR3 is TGTGCCAGCAGTTACTCAGGGGGCTACACTGAAGCTTTCTTT. The encoded protein is CASSYSGGYTEAFF.

The sample holds a few counts of this clone. The gene calls are TRBV5-1 and TRBJ1-4; TRBD1 matches at 10 bases. Per germline, CDR1 SGHRS and CDR2 YFSETQ. With 9 bases clipped from V and 9 bases from J, the junction kept 8 bases outside the gene matches. The CDR3 is 13 amino acids. The chain's CDR3 is CAIGQGGDQKLFF. The CDR3 DNA follows: TGCGCCATCGGACAGGGGGGGGATCAAAAACTGTTTTTT.

V usage is TRBV7-2 and J usage is TRBJ1-1; TRBD1 matches at 7 bases. The germline V gene has CDR1 SGHTA and CDR2 FQGNSA. The CDR3 sequence is 14 residues long. Trimming cost V 1 base and J 10 bases; bases outside gene matches: 9. The DNA of the CDR3 is TGTGCCAGCAGCTTAGACCCGGGACAGAGGGCAGCTTTCTTT. Protein sequence: CASSLDPGQRAAFF.

The chain recombines TRBV28 with TRBJ1-2; D gene unclear. The CDR3 has 15 residues. The ends were cut back, 4 bases at V and 4 bases at J, with 16 bases in the middle. CDR1 and CDR2 (germline): MDHEN, SYDVKM. CDR3 nucleotides: TGTGCCAGCAGTTCCCCCCCCGGGTCCGGCTATGGCTACACCTTC. Protein: CASSSPPGSGYGYTF.

This clone was picked up many times. The chain couples TRBV6-4 to TRBJ2-3; unclear D gene. Germline V CDR1 and CDR2: MRHNA, SNTAGT. Trimming stripped 6 bases from V and 0 bases from J, with 7 bases between. The length of the CDR3 is 13 residues. The CDR3, as DNA: TGTGCCAGCAGCCGTTCTAGCACAGATACGCAGTATTTT. Amino acids: CASSRSSTDTQYF.

V gene TRBV6-6 combines with J gene TRBJ1-4; D is undetermined. CDR3 length: 14 residues. CDR1 and CDR2 (germline): MNHNY, SVGAGI (reference sequence). Trimming left V 6 bases short and J 6 bases short, with 14 bases between. The CDR3 coding sequence is TGTGCCAGCAGGCCAAGGGAGCAAGATGAAAAACTGTTTTTT. It translates to CASRPREQDEKLFF.

This sequence joins TRBV27 and TRBJ1-5; 7 positions agree with TRBD1. Germline V gives CDR1 MNHEY, CDR2 SMNVEV (reference sequence). V trimming: 2 bases; J trimming: 4 bases; junction bases outside the gene matches: 2. The CDR3 extends over 14 amino acids. The CDR3 nucleotides read TGTGCCAGCAGTTTACAGGGGGTTAATCAGCCCCAGCATTTT. It codes for CASSLQGVNQPQHF.

J is TRBJ2-5 and V is TRBV29-1; weak D call: TRBD1 (5 bases). Near its end, the DNA agrees better with TRBJ2-7, so the J call may be wrong. CDR1 SQVTM and CDR2 ANQGSEA come from the germline V gene. The CDR3 is made up of 13 amino acids. CDR3 sequence: CSVEVQGASEQYF. CDR3 nucleotide sequence: TGCAGCGTTGAAGTTCAAGGGGCCAGCGAGCAGTACTTC.

The rearrangement joins TRBV6-7 to TRBJ2-7; 9 bases are a match to TRBD1. TRBV6-7 is annotated as an ORF whose role is uncertain. The CDR3 has 15 residues. J lost 1 base, V lost 4 bases, and 5 bases had no gene match. The CDR3 spells CASSCRDRASYEQYF. The CDR3 DNA reads TGTGCCAGCAGTTGCCGGGACAGGGCATCCTACGAGCAGTACTTC.

This clone came up a few times. The chain recombines TRBV4-1 with TRBJ2-3; maybe TRBD1 (5 bases). V was clipped by 6 bases and J by 0 bases, with 10 bases between them. The CDR3 runs to 14 residues. Germline-derived CDR1 and CDR2 are MGHRA and YSYEKL. CDR3 in amino acids: CASREGASTDTQYF. DNA for the CDR3: TGCGCCAGCAGAGAAGGGGCTAGCACAGATACGCAGTATTTT.

This chain uses TRBV19 with TRBJ2-2; D is unclear. CDR1 is LNHDA, CDR2 SQIVND, per germline (reference sequence). CDR3 length equals 15 residues. Trimming cost V 1 base and J 1 base, with 7 bases left between them. The DNA of the CDR3 is TGTGCCAGTAGTATAGCGGTTATGAACACCGGGGAGCTGTTTTTT. This translates into CASSIAVMNTGELFF.

The chain is built from TRBV9 and TRBJ1-2; 8 nucleotides match TRBD1. Germline assignment: CDR1 SGDLS and CDR2 YYNGEE. This CDR3 contains 15 residues. V lost 3 bases, J lost 4 bases, and 8 bases stayed unmatched. The CDR3 sequence: CASSGPSGTGYGYTF. CDR3 coding DNA: TGTGCCAGCAGCGGCCCGTCCGGGACAGGCTATGGCTACACCTTC.

This clone was observed a few times. This chain links TRBV5-1 with TRBJ2-7, with TRBD1 as a possible D gene (8 bases). The CDR3 is 15 residues long. From germline, CDR1 is SGHRS and CDR2 YFSETQ. V lost 1 base to trimming and J lost 2 bases, with 13 bases between them. CDR3 coding DNA: TGCGCCAGCAGCTTGTCACAGGGGGGGGCCTACGAGCAGTACTTC. Translating it yields CASSLSQGGAYEQYF.

This clone has just a few counts. J is TRBJ1-1 and V is TRBV6-5, with D unresolved. CDR3 length: 14 residues. Germline CDR1 and CDR2: MNHEY and SVGAGI. The V gene lost 0 bases and the J gene lost 6 bases, with 11 bases spanning the gap. The CDR3, as DNA: TGTGCCAGCAGTTACTCCGCGCTAGTGGCTGAAGCTTTCTTT. It translates to CASSYSALVAEAFF.

This clone was seen a few times. V is TRBV7-9 and J is TRBJ1-2; 7 nucleotides line up with TRBD1. Per germline, CDR1 SEHNR and CDR2 FQNEAQ (reference sequence). The CDR3 covers 16 residues. V lost 1 base to trimming and J lost 4 bases; unmatched junction nucleotides: 9. CDR3 coding DNA: TGTGCCAGCAGCTTAGTTGGGGACAGTAGCCTCTATGGCTACACCTTC. Amino acids: CASSLVGDSSLYGYTF.

This chain connects TRBV6-1 to TRBJ2-7; D perhaps matches TRBD1 (6 bases). With 7 bases removed from V and 0 bases from J, the gap between germline ends came to 13 bases. The CDR3 has 14 amino acids. The V gene's germline CDR1 is MNHNS and CDR2 SASEGT. The CDR3 reads CASKGHLSSYEQYF. The CDR3 nucleotides read TGTGCCAGCAAGGGACACTTGAGCTCCTACGAGCAGTACTTC.

The genes are TRBV5-1 and TRBJ1-2; 9 bases agree with TRBD1. Germline assignment: CDR1 SGHRS and CDR2 YFSETQ. CDR3 length: 16 amino acids. With V trimmed by 0 bases and J by 8 bases, 11 bases remained unmatched. Here the CDR3 reads CASSLGPITGGWGYTF. DNA for the CDR3: TGCGCCAGCAGCTTGGGGCCGATAACAGGGGGCTGGGGCTACACCTTC.

The chain employs TRBV9 and TRBJ1-6; possibly TRBD1 for D (5 bases). Germline V lookup: CDR1 SGDLS, CDR2 YYNGEE. The germline V and J ends were trimmed by 0 bases and 10 bases, with 14 bases remaining between them. This CDR3 has 15 residues. The CDR3 region has the DNA TGTGCCAGCAGCGTAGATCGGGGGGAGAGATCACCCCTCCACTTT. Its translation is CASSVDRGERSPLHF.